A selection of T cell receptor beta chains follows, all from one sample in a study of cytomegalovirus exposure and HLA in healthy donors. This table comes from immunoSEQ multiplex PCR, and its TCRdb copy is limited to in-frame clones, with some not included. In total, the table holds some 130,000 clones. Sequenced input: PBMCs. The source of these receptors is a woman aged 40 to 55 in good health and CMV-seropositive. Each CDR3 is given without its conserved first and last residue.

J gene: TRBJ1-5
V gene: TRBV10-2
CDR3 protein: ASSESGLQPQH

J gene: TRBJ1-1
V gene: TRBV6-1
CDR3 protein: ASSRVLNTEAF

J gene: TRBJ2-7
V gene: TRBV18
CDR3 protein: ASSPGGGYEQY

J gene: TRBJ2-2
V gene: TRBV9
CDR3 protein: ASKTSANTGELF

J gene: TRBJ2-1
V gene: TRBV19
CDR3 protein: ASSIGDRGMDEQF

J gene: TRBJ2-2
V gene: TRBV9
CDR3 protein: ASSLAGDTGELF

J gene: TRBJ1-6
V gene: TRBV30
CDR3 protein: AWSFNSPLH

J gene: TRBJ2-7
V gene: TRBV9
CDR3 protein: ASSWRRVISYEQY

J gene: NA
V gene: TRBV5-4
CDR3 protein: ASSSGLAGGTYEQY

J gene: TRBJ2-7
V gene: TRBV6-1
CDR3 protein: ASSDRGPYEQY

J gene: TRBJ2-7
V gene: TRBV27
CDR3 protein: ASSSFDRTGTTYEQY

J gene: TRBJ1-1
V gene: TRBV7-9
CDR3 protein: ASSLGGLNTEAF

J gene: TRBJ2-1
V gene: TRBV7-9
CDR3 protein: ASSFSGNVRNEQF

J gene: TRBJ2-7
V gene: TRBV21-1
CDR3 protein: ASSYRGMRYEQY

J gene: TRBJ1-6
V gene: TRBV25-1
CDR3 protein: ASCASYNSPLH

J gene: TRBJ2-6
V gene: TRBV28
CDR3 protein: ASNHLRQAVGANVLT

J gene: TRBJ1-5
V gene: TRBV5-6
CDR3 protein: ASSLGDVQH

J gene: TRBJ1-2
V gene: TRBV15
CDR3 protein: ATSAAGTGLYGYT

J gene: TRBJ1-2
V gene: TRBV5-6
CDR3 protein: ASSLEAYGYT

J gene: TRBJ1-4
V gene: TRBV10-2
CDR3 protein: ASSEEGIPGEKLF

J gene: TRBJ2-7
V gene: TRBV20-1
CDR3 protein: SAYGGNEQY

J gene: TRBJ1-3
V gene: TRBV5-4
CDR3 protein: ASSLVGTGGNTIY

J gene: TRBJ2-7
V gene: TRBV28
CDR3 protein: ASSLLDRGRYEQY

J gene: TRBJ2-2
V gene: TRBV11-2
CDR3 protein: ASSLAGKAGELF

J gene: TRBJ1-1
V gene: TRBV2
CDR3 protein: ASVGGGTEAF

J gene: TRBJ1-2
V gene: TRBV28
CDR3 protein: ASSLLPGANYGYT

J gene: TRBJ1-2
V gene: TRBV7-2
CDR3 protein: ASSPDGRDGYT

J gene: TRBJ2-7
V gene: TRBV30
CDR3 protein: AWSAGSREQY

J gene: TRBJ2-1
V gene: TRBV5-1
CDR3 protein: ASRYRLLAGGPNNEQF

J gene: TRBJ2-3
V gene: TRBV5-8
CDR3 protein: ASSLLFTDTQY

J gene: TRBJ2-1
V gene: TRBV5-1
CDR3 protein: ASSFSSGSHNEQF

J gene: TRBJ1-1
V gene: TRBV19
CDR3 protein: ASKLQGSGEAF

J gene: TRBJ2-7
V gene: TRBV6-1
CDR3 protein: ASSEGDSLPYEQY

J gene: TRBJ1-5
V gene: TRBV11-2
CDR3 protein: ASSLAGFGGQPQH

J gene: TRBJ2-6
V gene: TRBV28
CDR3 protein: ASSPPWANVLT

J gene: TRBJ2-3
V gene: TRBV9
CDR3 protein: ASSVVSSTDTQY

J gene: TRBJ2-3
V gene: TRBV7-2
CDR3 protein: ASSDFDPTDTQY

J gene: TRBJ2-7
V gene: TRBV27
CDR3 protein: ASSTSGTSASYEQY

J gene: TRBJ1-5
V gene: TRBV28
CDR3 protein: ASSPNSGWYQPQH

J gene: TRBJ2-1
V gene: TRBV6-4
CDR3 protein: ASSLAASYNEQF

J gene: TRBJ2-2
V gene: TRBV25-1
CDR3 protein: ASSGEITGELF

J gene: TRBJ2-5
V gene: TRBV2
CDR3 protein: ASSEGTGVKTQY

J gene: TRBJ1-1
V gene: TRBV5-4
CDR3 protein: ASSFPLGQNTEAF

J gene: TRBJ1-1
V gene: TRBV10-2
CDR3 protein: ASSERAGDTEAF

J gene: TRBJ1-4
V gene: TRBV14
CDR3 protein: ASSQVGGEKLF

J gene: TRBJ1-2
V gene: TRBV5-4
CDR3 protein: ASSLVDRGPNYGYT

J gene: TRBJ1-3
V gene: TRBV6-1
CDR3 protein: ASSVNPPGSGDTIY

J gene: NA
V gene: TRBV9
CDR3 protein: ASSVESSGIIPYEQY